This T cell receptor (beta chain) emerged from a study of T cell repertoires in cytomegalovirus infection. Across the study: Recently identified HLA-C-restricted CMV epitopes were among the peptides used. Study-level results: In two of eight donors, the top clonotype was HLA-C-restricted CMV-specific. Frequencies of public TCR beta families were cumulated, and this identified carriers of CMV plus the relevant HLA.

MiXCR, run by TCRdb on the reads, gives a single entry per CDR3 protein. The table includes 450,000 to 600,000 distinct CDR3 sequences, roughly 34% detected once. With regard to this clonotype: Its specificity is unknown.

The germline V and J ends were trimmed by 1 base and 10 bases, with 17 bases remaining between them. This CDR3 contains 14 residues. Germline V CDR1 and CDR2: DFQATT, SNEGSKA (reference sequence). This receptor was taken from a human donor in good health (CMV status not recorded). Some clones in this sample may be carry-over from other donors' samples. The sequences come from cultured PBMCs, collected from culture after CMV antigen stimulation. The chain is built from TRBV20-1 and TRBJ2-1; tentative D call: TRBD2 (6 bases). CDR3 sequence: CSARAGVVGREQFF. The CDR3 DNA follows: TGCAGTGCTAGAGCGGGAGTGGTAGGCCGGGAGCAGTTCTTC.